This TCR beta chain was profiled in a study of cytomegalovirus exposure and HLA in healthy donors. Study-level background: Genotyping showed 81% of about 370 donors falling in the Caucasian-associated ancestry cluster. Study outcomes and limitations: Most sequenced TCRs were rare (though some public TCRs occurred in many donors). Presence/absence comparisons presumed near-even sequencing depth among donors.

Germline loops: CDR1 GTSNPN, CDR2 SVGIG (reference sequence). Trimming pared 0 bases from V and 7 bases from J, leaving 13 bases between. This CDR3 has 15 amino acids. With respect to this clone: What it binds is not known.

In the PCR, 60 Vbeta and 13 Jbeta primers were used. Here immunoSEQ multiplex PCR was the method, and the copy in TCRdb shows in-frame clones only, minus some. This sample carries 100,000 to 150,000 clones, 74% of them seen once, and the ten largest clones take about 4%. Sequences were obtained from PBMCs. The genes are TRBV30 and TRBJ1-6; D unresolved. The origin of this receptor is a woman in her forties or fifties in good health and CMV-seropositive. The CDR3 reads CAWSVQKRANSPLHF. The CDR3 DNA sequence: TGTGCCTGGAGTGTACAGAAGAGGGCAAATTCACCCCTCCACTTT.